Given below is one T cell receptor (beta chain) in context. The protocol was immunoSEQ multiplex PCR, while the TCRdb copy is restricted to in-frame clones and leaves out a portion. The top ten hold 3% to 4% of the sample, which has under 90,000 clones, about nine tenths seen once. This record belongs to a study of T cell changes during pregnancy in multiple sclerosis. The junction had 16 bases not matched to a gene; V was cut back by 2 bases and J by 5 bases. The CDR3 totals 20 residues. CDR1 is SGHKS, CDR2 YYEKEE, per germline (reference sequence). The sequencing here drew on peripheral blood, taken after pregnancy. This clonotype originated in a female donor in good health, enrolled as a control in a pregnancy study. This chain joins TRBV5-5 and TRBJ2-1; TRBD2 matches 13 bases. CDR3 sequence: CASSFRTGTSGVFADNEQFF. In nucleotides, the CDR3 is TGTGCCAGCAGCTTCCGGACCGGGACTAGCGGGGTATTTGCGGACAATGAGCAGTTCTTC.